The 9 T cell receptor beta chains listed next were all sequenced from one sample in a study of blood T cell repertoires in COVID-19. The table came from immunoSEQ multiplex PCR; TCRdb's copy has only in-frame clones and leaves some out. Here the sample spans about 98,000 clones, approximately 79% being singletons. The specimen was peripheral blood. Receptors originate from a man in his 70s with active or convalescent COVID-19.

This rearrangement joins TRBV12-3 or TRBV12-4 to TRBJ1-2; D is perhaps TRBD1 (5 bases). Between the trimmed V and J ends, which lost 7 bases and 8 bases, there was a span of 17 bases. The CDR3 runs 13 residues. The CDR3 region is CASTRSRGSGYTF. The CDR3 nucleotides are TGTGCCAGCACCCGAAGCCGGGGGTCGGGCTACACCTTC.

This clone was seen a few times. Other DNA sequences in this sample translate to the same CDR3. The chain employs TRBV11-2 and TRBJ1-3; D call uncertain. Germline V gene sequence: CDR1 SGHAT, CDR2 FQNNGV. The germline V and J ends were trimmed by 2 bases and 0 bases, with 5 bases remaining between them. CDR3 size: 14 residues. The CDR3 region has the DNA TGTGCCAGCAGCTTATCAATCTCTGGAAACACCATATATTTT. This translates into CASSLSISGNTIYF. The full variable domain, its missing parts supplied by reference TRBV11-2 and TRBJ1-3, is EAGVAQSPRYKIIEKRQSVAFWCNPISGHATLYWYQQILGQGPKLLIQFQNNGVVDDSQLPKDRFSAERLKGVDSTLKIQPAKLEDSAVYLCASSLSISGNTIYFGEGSWLTVV.

The V gene is TRBV2, the J gene TRBJ1-2; TRBD1 might be the D (5 bases). The ends were cut back, 2 bases at V and 7 bases at J, with 11 bases in the middle. Germline lookup yields CDR1 SNHLY and CDR2 FYNNEI. The CDR3 sequence is 13 residues long. The DNA for the CDR3 is TGTGCCAGCAGTGAACAGGGCTTTGGTGGCTACACCTTC. This codes for CASSEQGFGGYTF. The full variable domain, completed using reference TRBV2 and TRBJ1-2, is EPEVTQTPSHQVTQMGQEVILRCVPISNHLYFYWYRQILGQKVEFLVSFYNNEISEKSEIFDDQFSVERPDGSNFTLKIRSTKLEDSAMYFCASSEQGFGGYTFGSGTRLTVV.

V gene TRBV24-1 combines with J gene TRBJ2-2; 9 bases align to TRBD2. Germline CDR1 reads KGHDR; CDR2 reads SFDVKD. This CDR3 is 15 amino acids long. The V gene end was trimmed by 9 bases and the J gene end by 2 bases; junction bases not matched to a gene: 6. CDR3 loop: CATASGELNTGELFF. As DNA, the CDR3 is TGTGCCACCGCTAGCGGGGAACTTAACACCGGGGAGCTGTTTTTT.

This sequence joins TRBV6-5 and TRBJ2-4, with D maybe TRBD1 (6 bases). From germline, CDR1 is MNHEY and CDR2 SVGAGI. V was shortened by 5 bases and J by 7 bases, with 18 bases between the two germline ends. The CDR3 contains 15 residues. The CDR3 is CASSPEVGARNIQYF. The CDR3 DNA reads TGTGCCAGCAGTCCCGAGGTGGGGGCACGGAACATTCAGTACTTC.

This clone was counted a few times. The chain recombines TRBV5-6 with TRBJ2-7; possible D gene TRBD1, 5 bases. Trimming pared 4 bases from V and 0 bases from J, leaving 14 bases between. The V gene's germline CDR1 is SGHDT and CDR2 YYEEEE. CDR3 length: 15 residues. As DNA, the CDR3 is TGTGCCAGCAGCCTCCGGTGGGGCAGCTCCTACGAGCAGTACTTC. Translating gives CASSLRWGSSYEQYF.

This chain links TRBV5-1 with TRBJ1-6; D ambiguous. The CDR3 extends over 15 amino acids. Germline V gene lookup returns CDR1 SGHRS and CDR2 YFSETQ. V shed 4 bases and J shed 4 bases, with 12 bases lying between them. CDR3 amino acids: CASSLGDGYNSPLHF. DNA for the CDR3: TGCGCCAGCAGCCTAGGAGACGGGTATAATTCACCCCTCCACTTT.

In this sample, this clone turned up a few times. The rearrangement joins TRBV3-1 (or the pseudogene TRBV3-2) to TRBJ1-2; unclear D gene. CDR1 is LGHDT, CDR2 YNNKEL, per germline (reference sequence). The CDR3 is 16 amino acids. Deletions cut 1 base from V and 0 bases from J, with 12 bases between. The chain's CDR3 is CASSQGFGRANYGYTF. The CDR3 coding sequence is TGTGCCAGCAGCCAAGGGTTCGGGCGGGCTAACTATGGCTACACCTTC.

The genes are TRBV15 and TRBJ1-6; 9 bases agree with TRBD1. This CDR3 region has 15 residues. Germline trimming cut 0 bases from V and 10 bases from J; bases unmatched to any gene: 4. Germline V gene lookup returns CDR1 LNHNV and CDR2 YYDKDF (reference sequence). The CDR3: CATSRDVTGGSPLHF. The CDR3, as DNA: TGTGCCACCAGCAGAGATGTGACAGGGGGATCACCCCTCCACTTT.